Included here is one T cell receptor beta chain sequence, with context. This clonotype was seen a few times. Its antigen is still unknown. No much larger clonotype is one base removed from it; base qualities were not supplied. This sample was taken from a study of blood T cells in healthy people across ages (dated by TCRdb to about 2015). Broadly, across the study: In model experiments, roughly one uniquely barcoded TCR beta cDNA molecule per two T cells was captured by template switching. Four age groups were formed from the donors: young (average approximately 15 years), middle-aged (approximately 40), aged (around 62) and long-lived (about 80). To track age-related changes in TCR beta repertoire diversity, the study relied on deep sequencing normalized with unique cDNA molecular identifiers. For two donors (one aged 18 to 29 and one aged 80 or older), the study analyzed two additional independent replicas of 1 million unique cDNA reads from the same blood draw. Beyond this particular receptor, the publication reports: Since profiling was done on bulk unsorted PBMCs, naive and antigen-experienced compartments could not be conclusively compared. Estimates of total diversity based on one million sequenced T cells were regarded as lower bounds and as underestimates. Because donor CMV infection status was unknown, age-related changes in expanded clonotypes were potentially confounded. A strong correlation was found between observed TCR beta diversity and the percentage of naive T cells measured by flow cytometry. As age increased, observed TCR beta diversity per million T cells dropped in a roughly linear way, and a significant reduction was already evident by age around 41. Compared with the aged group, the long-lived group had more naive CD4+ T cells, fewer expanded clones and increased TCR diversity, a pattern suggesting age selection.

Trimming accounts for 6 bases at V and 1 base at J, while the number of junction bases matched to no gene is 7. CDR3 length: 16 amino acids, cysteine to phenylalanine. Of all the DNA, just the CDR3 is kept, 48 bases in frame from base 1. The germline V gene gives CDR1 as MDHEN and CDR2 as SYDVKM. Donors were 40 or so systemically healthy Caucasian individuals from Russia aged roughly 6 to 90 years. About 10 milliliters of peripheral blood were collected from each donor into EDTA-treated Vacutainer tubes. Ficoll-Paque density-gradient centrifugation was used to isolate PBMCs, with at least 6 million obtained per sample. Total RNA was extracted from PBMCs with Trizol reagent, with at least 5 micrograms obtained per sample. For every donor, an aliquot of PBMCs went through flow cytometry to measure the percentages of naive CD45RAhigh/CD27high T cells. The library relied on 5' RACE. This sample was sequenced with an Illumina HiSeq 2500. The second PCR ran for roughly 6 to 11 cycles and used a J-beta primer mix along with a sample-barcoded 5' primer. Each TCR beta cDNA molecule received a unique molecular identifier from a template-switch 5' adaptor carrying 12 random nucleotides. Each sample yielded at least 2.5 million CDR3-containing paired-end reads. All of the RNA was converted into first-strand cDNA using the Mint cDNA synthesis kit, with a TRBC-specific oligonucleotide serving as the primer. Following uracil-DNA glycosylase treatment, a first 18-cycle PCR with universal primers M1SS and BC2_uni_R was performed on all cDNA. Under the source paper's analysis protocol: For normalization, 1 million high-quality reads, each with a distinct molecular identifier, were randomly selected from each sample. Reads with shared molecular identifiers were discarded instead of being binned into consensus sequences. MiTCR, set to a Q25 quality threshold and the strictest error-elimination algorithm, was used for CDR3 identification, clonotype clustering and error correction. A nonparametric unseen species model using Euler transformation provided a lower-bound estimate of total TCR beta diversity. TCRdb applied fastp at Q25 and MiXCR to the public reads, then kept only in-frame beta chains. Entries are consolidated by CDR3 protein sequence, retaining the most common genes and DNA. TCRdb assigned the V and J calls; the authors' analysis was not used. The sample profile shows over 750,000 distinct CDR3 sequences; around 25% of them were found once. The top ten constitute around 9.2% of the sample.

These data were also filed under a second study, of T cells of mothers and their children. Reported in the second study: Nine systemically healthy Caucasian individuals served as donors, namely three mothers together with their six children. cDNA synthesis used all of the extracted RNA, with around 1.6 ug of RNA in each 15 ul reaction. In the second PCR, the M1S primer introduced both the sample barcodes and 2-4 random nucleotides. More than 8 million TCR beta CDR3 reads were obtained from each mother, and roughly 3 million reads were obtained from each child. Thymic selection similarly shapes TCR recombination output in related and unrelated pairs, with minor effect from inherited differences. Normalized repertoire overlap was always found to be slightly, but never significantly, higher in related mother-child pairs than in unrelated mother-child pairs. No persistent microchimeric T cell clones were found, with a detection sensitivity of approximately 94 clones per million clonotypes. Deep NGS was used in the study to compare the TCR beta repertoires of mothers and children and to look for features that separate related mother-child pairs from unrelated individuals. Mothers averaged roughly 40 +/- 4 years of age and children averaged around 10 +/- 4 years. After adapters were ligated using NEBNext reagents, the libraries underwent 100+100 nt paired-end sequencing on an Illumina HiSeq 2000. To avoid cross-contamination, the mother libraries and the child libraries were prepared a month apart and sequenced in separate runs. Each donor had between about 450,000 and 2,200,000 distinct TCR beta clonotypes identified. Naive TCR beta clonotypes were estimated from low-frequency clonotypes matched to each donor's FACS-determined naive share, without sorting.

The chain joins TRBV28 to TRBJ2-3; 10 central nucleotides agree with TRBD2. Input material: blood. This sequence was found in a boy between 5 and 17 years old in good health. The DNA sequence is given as TGTGCCAGCAGGGCTAGCGGGAGTTATGGCACAGATACGCAGTATTTT. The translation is CASRASGSYGTDTQYF.